This TCR beta chain was documented in a study of T cells in Graves' hyperthyroidism and ophthalmopathy. Study outcomes and limitations: Onset of ophthalmopathy came a median roughly 6.5 months after the model predicted it.

Stable hyperthyroidism: no ophthalmopathy progression over 18 months of follow-up. Patients were excluded for uncontrolled infection, other autoimmune disease, pregnancy or lactation. Each diagnosis drew on symptoms, thyroxine, TRAb, thyroid ultrasound and orbital computed tomography findings. RNA transcripts yielded amplified TCR beta CDR3 regions. Carried out on the TCR CDR3, a first-round RT-PCR used the HTBI primer set. TCRdb itself ran the multiplex PCR reads through MiXCR, one entry per CDR3 protein. The sample includes hundreds of thousands of distinct CDR3 sequences, approximately 15% of them seen just once. This clonotype was counted many times. The antigen is undetermined. This TCR was recovered from a woman in her twenties or thirties with Graves' hyperthyroidism. The sample consisted of blood.

CDR3 in amino acids: CASSQVPMNTEAFF. The CDR3 DNA sequence: TGTGCCAGCAGCCAGGTACCAATGAACACTGAAGCTTTCTTT. The V gene is TRBV6-2 or TRBV6-3, the J gene TRBJ1-1; no firm D call. Germline-derived CDR1 and CDR2 are MNHEY and SVGEGT. V gave up 6 bases and J gave up 0 bases, with 11 bases separating them. The CDR3 loop spans 14 amino acids.